The rows below give T cell receptor beta chains drawn from one sample of a study of shared clonotypes between healthy human individuals. This table comes from immunoSEQ multiplex PCR, and its TCRdb copy is limited to in-frame clones, with some not included. Among about 470,000 clones listed, roughly 77% were seen once. Specimen: PBMCs. These receptors all stem from a middle-aged woman in good health. Some clones in this sample may be carry-over from other donors' samples. CDR3s include the opening cysteine and the closing phenylalanine or tryptophan. Fields, in order: CDR3 protein, J gene, D gene, V gene. The D gene is left open where the match is weak.

CDR3 protein: CASSLAQGGGELFF
J gene: TRBJ2-2
D gene: -
V gene: TRBV7-2

CDR3 protein: CASSLGLAGTRTPDTQYF
J gene: TRBJ2-3
D gene: TRBD2
V gene: TRBV11-1

CDR3 protein: CASSRTVGNQPQHF
J gene: TRBJ1-5
D gene: -
V gene: TRBV7-6

CDR3 protein: CASSPTGAGTEAFF
J gene: TRBJ1-1
D gene: -
V gene: TRBV11-2

CDR3 protein: CASAPWGLAGVTLSNEQFF
J gene: TRBJ2-1
D gene: TRBD2
V gene: TRBV7-6

CDR3 protein: CAISDRGTGLFTDTQYF
J gene: TRBJ2-3
D gene: TRBD1
V gene: TRBV10-3

CDR3 protein: CASSLSRGAETQYF
J gene: TRBJ2-5
D gene: -
V gene: TRBV11-2

CDR3 protein: CASRQFTGANVLTF
J gene: TRBJ2-6
D gene: -
V gene: TRBV2

CDR3 protein: CASGGTSGIQETQYF
J gene: TRBJ2-5
D gene: TRBD2
V gene: TRBV19

CDR3 protein: CASSQESKTGSYEQYF
J gene: TRBJ2-7
D gene: -
V gene: TRBV4-1

CDR3 protein: CASSLGGAGQDTQYF
J gene: TRBJ2-3
D gene: TRBD1
V gene: TRBV6-1

CDR3 protein: CASSQHGQGALGYTF
J gene: TRBJ1-2
D gene: TRBD1
V gene: TRBV4-3

CDR3 protein: CASSLVSGELFF
J gene: TRBJ2-2
D gene: -
V gene: TRBV5-6

CDR3 protein: CASSMARAPLDEQFF
J gene: TRBJ2-1
D gene: -
V gene: TRBV19

CDR3 protein: CASSLATVIGGYTF
J gene: TRBJ1-2
D gene: -
V gene: TRBV5-6

CDR3 protein: CASISPLEQEPYEQYF
J gene: TRBJ2-7
D gene: -
V gene: TRBV28

CDR3 protein: CASSPGFGNGYTF
J gene: TRBJ1-2
D gene: -
V gene: TRBV18

CDR3 protein: CSVSGGARVQETQYF
J gene: TRBJ2-5
D gene: -
V gene: TRBV29-1

CDR3 protein: CATSRVLPGTSGPDTQYF
J gene: TRBJ2-3
D gene: TRBD2
V gene: TRBV15

CDR3 protein: CASSSIGTGETQYF
J gene: TRBJ2-5
D gene: -
V gene: TRBV5-1

CDR3 protein: CASSYDGVTGELFF
J gene: TRBJ2-2
D gene: -
V gene: TRBV6-6

CDR3 protein: CASSPRDRGGMNTEAFF
J gene: TRBJ1-1
D gene: TRBD1
V gene: TRBV18

CDR3 protein: CASTPSMTDYDEQFF
J gene: TRBJ2-1
D gene: -
V gene: TRBV28

CDR3 protein: CAGGEQFF
J gene: TRBJ2-1
D gene: -
V gene: TRBV4-3

CDR3 protein: CAWGGNIHSYGYTF
J gene: TRBJ1-2
D gene: -
V gene: TRBV30

CDR3 protein: CASSLVGGEETQYF
J gene: TRBJ2-5
D gene: TRBD2
V gene: TRBV7-8

CDR3 protein: CASRPLPEGGTEAFF
J gene: TRBJ1-1
D gene: -
V gene: TRBV5-1

CDR3 protein: CASSLDHASWEAFF
J gene: TRBJ1-1
D gene: -
V gene: TRBV7-8

CDR3 protein: CASSESLANTGELFF
J gene: TRBJ2-2
D gene: -
V gene: TRBV25-1

CDR3 protein: CASSWRAGGPYEQYF
J gene: TRBJ2-7
D gene: TRBD2
V gene: TRBV5-1

CDR3 protein: CASSRYRGGGTDTQYF
J gene: TRBJ2-3
D gene: -
V gene: TRBV28

CDR3 protein: CATSRDRGRNNHYEQYF
J gene: TRBJ2-7
D gene: -
V gene: TRBV15

CDR3 protein: CASSDRYEQYF
J gene: -
D gene: -
V gene: TRBV25-1

CDR3 protein: CASSLVGTANTGELFF
J gene: TRBJ2-2
D gene: TRBD1
V gene: TRBV5-1

CDR3 protein: CASSFIAANEQFF
J gene: TRBJ2-1
D gene: -
V gene: TRBV27

CDR3 protein: CASSPAQAETQYF
J gene: TRBJ2-5
D gene: -
V gene: TRBV5-1

CDR3 protein: CASSLALGGDGGETQYF
J gene: TRBJ2-5
D gene: -
V gene: TRBV5-4

CDR3 protein: CASSQGLAGVDTQYF
J gene: TRBJ2-3
D gene: TRBD2
V gene: TRBV4-3

CDR3 protein: CASSQQNGETQYF
J gene: TRBJ2-5
D gene: -
V gene: TRBV18

CDR3 protein: CASSPLVGHEQYF
J gene: TRBJ2-7
D gene: -
V gene: TRBV6-1

CDR3 protein: CASSLVGADTQYF
J gene: TRBJ2-3
D gene: -
V gene: TRBV5-1

CDR3 protein: CASSGRSSGSTDTQYF
J gene: TRBJ2-3
D gene: -
V gene: TRBV10-2

CDR3 protein: CASSDFQGAEAFF
J gene: TRBJ1-1
D gene: TRBD1
V gene: TRBV10-1

CDR3 protein: CSGGYHEQYF
J gene: TRBJ2-7
D gene: -
V gene: TRBV20-1

CDR3 protein: CASSLGHGGSQETQYF
J gene: TRBJ2-5
D gene: TRBD2
V gene: TRBV5-1

CDR3 protein: CASSLAVTEETQYF
J gene: TRBJ2-5
D gene: -
V gene: TRBV5-4

CDR3 protein: CASSITGGNEQFF
J gene: TRBJ2-1
D gene: TRBD1
V gene: TRBV9

CDR3 protein: CASSYEGNPYNEQFF
J gene: TRBJ2-1
D gene: -
V gene: TRBV6-6

CDR3 protein: CASSQGRRSLAAPGFYEQYF
J gene: TRBJ2-7
D gene: TRBD2
V gene: TRBV4-2

CDR3 protein: CAISEAGATMKQYF
J gene: TRBJ2-7
D gene: TRBD2
V gene: TRBV10-3

CDR3 protein: CAYQGQGRNIQYF
J gene: TRBJ2-4
D gene: TRBD1
V gene: TRBV30